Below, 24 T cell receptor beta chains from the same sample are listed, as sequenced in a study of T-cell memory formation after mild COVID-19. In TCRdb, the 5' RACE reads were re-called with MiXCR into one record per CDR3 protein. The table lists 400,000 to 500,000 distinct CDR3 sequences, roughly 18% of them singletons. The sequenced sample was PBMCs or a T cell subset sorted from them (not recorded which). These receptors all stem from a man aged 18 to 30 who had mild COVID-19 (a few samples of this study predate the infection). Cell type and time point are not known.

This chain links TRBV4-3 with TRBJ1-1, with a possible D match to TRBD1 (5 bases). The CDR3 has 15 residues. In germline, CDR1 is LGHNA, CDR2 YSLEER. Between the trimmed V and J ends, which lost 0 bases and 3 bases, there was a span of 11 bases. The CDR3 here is CASSQDPGGYTEAFF. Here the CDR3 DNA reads TGCGCCAGCAGCCAAGATCCGGGGGGGTACACTGAAGCTTTCTTT.

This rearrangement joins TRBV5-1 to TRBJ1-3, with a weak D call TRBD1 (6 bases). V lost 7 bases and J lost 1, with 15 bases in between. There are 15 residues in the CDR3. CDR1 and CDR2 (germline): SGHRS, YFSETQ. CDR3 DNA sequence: TGCGCCAGCTCAGACAGGTTGGGGTCTGGAAACACCATATATTTT. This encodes CASSDRLGSGNTIYF.

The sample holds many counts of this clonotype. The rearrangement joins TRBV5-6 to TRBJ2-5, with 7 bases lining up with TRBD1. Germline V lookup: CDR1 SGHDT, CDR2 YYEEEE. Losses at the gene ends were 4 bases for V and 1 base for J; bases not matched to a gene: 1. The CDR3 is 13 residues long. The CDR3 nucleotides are TGTGCCAGCAGCGGGACAGTCCAAGAGACCCAGTACTTC. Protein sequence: CASSGTVQETQYF.

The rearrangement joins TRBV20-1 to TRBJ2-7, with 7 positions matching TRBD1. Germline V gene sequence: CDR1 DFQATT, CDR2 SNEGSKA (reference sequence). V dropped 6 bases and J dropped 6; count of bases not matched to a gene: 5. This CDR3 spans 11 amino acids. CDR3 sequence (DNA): TGCAGTGCCGGACAGGTTCGCGAGCAGTACGTC. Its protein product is CSAGQVREQYV.

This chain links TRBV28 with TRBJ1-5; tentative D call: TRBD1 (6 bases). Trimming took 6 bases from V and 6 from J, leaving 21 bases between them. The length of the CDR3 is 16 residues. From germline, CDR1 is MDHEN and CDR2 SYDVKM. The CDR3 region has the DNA TGTGCCAGCAGATTCTTTGCCGGCAGGGGCCGTCAGCCCCAGCATTTT. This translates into CASRFFAGRGRQPQHF.

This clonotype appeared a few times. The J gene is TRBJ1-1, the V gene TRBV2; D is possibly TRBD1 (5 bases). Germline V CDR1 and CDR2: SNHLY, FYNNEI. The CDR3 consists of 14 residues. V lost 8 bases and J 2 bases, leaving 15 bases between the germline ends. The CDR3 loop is CASVPRQTNTEAFF. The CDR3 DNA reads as TGTGCCAGCGTACCCAGACAGACCAACACTGAAGCTTTCTTT.

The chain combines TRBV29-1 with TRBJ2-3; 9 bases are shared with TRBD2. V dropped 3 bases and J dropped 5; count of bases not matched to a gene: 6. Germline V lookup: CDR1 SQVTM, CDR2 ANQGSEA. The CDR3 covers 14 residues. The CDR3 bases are TGCAGCGTTGACGGCGGGGGGGCAGGAGATACGCAGTATTTT. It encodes CSVDGGGAGDTQYF.

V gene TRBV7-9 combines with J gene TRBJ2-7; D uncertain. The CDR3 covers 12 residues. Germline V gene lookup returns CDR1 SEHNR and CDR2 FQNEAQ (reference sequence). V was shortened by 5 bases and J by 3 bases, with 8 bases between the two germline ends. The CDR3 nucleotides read TGTGCCAGCAGCGAATGGGGCTACGAGCAGTACGTC. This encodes CASSEWGYEQYV.

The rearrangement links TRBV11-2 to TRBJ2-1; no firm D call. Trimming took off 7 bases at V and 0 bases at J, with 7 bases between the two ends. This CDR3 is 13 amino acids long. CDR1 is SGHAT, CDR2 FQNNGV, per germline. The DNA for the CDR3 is TGTGCCAGCAAGGCGAGCTCCTACAATGAGCAGTTCTTC. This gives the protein CASKASSYNEQFF.

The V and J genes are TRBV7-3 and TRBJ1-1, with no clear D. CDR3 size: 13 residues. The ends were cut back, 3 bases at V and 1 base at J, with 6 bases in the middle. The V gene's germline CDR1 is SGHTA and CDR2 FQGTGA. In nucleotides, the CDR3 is TGTGCCAGCAGCTTTACACAGAACACTGAAGCTTTCTTT. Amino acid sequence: CASSFTQNTEAFF.

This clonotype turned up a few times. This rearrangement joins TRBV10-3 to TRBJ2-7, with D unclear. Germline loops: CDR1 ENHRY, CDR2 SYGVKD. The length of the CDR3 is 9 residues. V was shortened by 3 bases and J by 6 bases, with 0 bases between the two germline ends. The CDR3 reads CAISDEQYF. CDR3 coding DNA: TGTGCCATCAGTGACGAGCAGTACTTC.

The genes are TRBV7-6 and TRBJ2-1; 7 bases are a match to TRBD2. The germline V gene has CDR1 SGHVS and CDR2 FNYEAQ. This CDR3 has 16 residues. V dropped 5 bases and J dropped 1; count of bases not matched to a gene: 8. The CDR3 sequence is CASSPRAGLSYNEQFF. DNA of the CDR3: TGTGCCAGCAGCCCTCGAGCGGGGTTATCCTACAATGAGCAGTTCTTC.

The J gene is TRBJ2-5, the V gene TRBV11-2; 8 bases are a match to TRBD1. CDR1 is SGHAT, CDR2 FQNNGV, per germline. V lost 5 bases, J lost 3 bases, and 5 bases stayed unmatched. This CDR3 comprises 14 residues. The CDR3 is CASSHGQGEETQYF. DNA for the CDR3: TGTGCCAGCAGCCACGGACAGGGTGAAGAGACCCAGTACTTC. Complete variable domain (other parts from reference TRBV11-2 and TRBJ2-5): EAGVAQSPRYKIIEKRQSVAFWCNPISGHATLYWYQQILGQGPKLLIQFQNNGVVDDSQLPKDRFSAERLKGVDSTLKIQPAKLEDSAVYLCASSHGQGEETQYFGPGTRLLVL.

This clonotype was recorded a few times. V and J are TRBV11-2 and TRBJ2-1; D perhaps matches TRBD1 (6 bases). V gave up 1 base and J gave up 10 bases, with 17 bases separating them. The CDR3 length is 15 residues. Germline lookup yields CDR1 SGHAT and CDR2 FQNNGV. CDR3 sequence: CASSLGQGLSLEQFF. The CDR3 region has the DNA TGTGCCAGCAGCTTAGGGCAGGGGCTATCGTTAGAGCAGTTCTTC.

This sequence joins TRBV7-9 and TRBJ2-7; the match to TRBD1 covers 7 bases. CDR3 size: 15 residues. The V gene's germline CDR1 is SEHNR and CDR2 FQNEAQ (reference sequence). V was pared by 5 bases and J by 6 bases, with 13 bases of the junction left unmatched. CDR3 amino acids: CASSRQGPRSGEQYF. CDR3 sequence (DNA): TGTGCCAGCAGCCGACAGGGCCCCCGGTCGGGCGAGCAGTACTTC.

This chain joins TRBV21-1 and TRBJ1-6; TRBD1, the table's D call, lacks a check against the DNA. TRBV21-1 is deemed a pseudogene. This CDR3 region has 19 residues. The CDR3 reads CASSKARPGVRSYNSPLHF. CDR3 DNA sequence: TGTGCCAGCAGCAAAGCGCGGCCGGGGGTAAGGTCCTATAATTCACCCCTCCACTTT.

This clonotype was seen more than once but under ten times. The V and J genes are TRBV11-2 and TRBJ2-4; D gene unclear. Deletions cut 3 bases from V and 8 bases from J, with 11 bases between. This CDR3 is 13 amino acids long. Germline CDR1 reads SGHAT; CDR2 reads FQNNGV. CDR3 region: CASSLHTRDIQYF. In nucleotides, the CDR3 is TGTGCCAGCAGCTTGCACACCCGGGACATTCAGTACTTC. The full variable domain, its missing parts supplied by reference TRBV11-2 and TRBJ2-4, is EAGVAQSPRYKIIEKRQSVAFWCNPISGHATLYWYQQILGQGPKLLIQFQNNGVVDDSQLPKDRFSAERLKGVDSTLKIQPAKLEDSAVYLCASSLHTRDIQYFGAGTRLSVL.

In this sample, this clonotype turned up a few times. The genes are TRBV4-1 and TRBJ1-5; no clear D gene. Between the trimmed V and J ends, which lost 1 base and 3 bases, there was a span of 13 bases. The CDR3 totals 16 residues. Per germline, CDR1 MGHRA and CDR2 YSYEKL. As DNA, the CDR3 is TGCGCCAGCAGCCAAGTCGCCCCGGCGTTCAATCAGCCCCAGCATTTT. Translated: CASSQVAPAFNQPQHF.

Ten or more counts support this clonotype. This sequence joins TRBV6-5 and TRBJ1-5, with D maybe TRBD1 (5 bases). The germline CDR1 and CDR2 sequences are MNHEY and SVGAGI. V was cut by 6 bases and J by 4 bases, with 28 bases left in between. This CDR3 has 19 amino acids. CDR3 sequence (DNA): TGTGCCAGCAGCCAAGACTGGGGACCTAGTACCGGTCCTAATCAGCCCCAGCATTTT. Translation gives CASSQDWGPSTGPNQPQHF.

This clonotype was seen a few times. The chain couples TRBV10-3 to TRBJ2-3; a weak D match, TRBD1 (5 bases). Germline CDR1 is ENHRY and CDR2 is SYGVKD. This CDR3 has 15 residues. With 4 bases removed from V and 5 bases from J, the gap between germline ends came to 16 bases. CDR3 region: CAISGTPNRIDTQYF. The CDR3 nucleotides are TGTGCCATCAGTGGGACACCTAATAGGATAGATACGCAGTATTTT.

The CDR3 nucleotides read TGTGCCAGCAGCGCGGGACTAGCGGGGGATTACACAGATACGCAGTATTTT. It encodes CASSAGLAGDYTDTQYF. V usage is TRBV7-9 and J usage is TRBJ2-3; 14 nucleotides line up with TRBD2. The CDR3 is 17 residues long. V trimming: 5 bases; J trimming: 2 bases; junction bases outside the gene matches: 6. Germline V gene lookup returns CDR1 SEHNR and CDR2 FQNEAQ (reference sequence).

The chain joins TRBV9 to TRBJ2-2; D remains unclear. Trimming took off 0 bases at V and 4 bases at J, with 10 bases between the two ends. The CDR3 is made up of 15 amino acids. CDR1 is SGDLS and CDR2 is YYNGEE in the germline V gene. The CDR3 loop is CASSVEHDITGELFF. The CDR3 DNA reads TGTGCCAGCAGCGTAGAACATGATATCACCGGGGAGCTGTTTTTT.

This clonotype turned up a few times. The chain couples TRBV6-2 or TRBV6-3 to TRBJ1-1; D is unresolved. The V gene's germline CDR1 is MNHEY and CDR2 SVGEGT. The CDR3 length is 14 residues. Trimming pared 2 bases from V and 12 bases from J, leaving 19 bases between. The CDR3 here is CASSYTHDHPRTFF. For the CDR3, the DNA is TGTGCCAGCAGTTACACCCACGACCATCCCCGGACTTTCTTT.

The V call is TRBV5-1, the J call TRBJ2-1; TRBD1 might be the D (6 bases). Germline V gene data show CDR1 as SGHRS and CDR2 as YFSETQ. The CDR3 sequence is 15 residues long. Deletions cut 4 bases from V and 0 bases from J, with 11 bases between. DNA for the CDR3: TGCGCCAGCAGCCCAAGACAGGCCTCCTACAATGAGCAGTTCTTC. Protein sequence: CASSPRQASYNEQFF.